This TCR beta chain comes out of a study of radiation and T cells in renal cell carcinoma. Whole-study results and caveats: Baseline intratumoral clonotype presence is unknown without pretreatment biopsies. In blood, top tumor clones expanded by 2 weeks, shrinking by 4.

Profiling relied on immunoSEQ multiplex PCR, and the TCRdb table lists in-frame clones only, not all of them. The sample records tens of thousands of clones, 80% being singletons. Specified time point: baseline pretreatment blood. Specified treatment: 15 Gy SBRT to primary tumor, nephrectomy 4 weeks later. This renal cell carcinoma was of the clear cell type. About this clone: Its target is not known.

Sequenced here: blood, sampled from a patient whose treatment included radiotherapy and nephrectomy. The TCR was taken from a man between 60 and 75 years old with renal cell carcinoma.

The chain's CDR3 is CASSQVIGSSYNEQFF. The CDR3 nucleotides are TGCGCCAGCAGCCAAGTAATCGGGAGCTCCTACAATGAGCAGTTCTTC. The chain employs TRBV4-1 and TRBJ2-1; possible D gene TRBD2, 6 bases. In germline, CDR1 is MGHRA, CDR2 YSYEKL. Trimming left V 1 base short and J 0 bases short, with 10 bases between. This CDR3 spans 16 amino acids.